These T cell receptor beta chains were read from a single sample in a study of blood T cell repertoires in COVID-19. Clones were read by immunoSEQ multiplex PCR, and TCRdb kept only the in-frame ones, dropping some. The profile covers tens of thousands of clones, with about nine tenths appearing a single time and 1.6% taken by the ten largest. The sample taken for sequencing was peripheral blood. The receptors here all came from a man in his sixties with acute or convalescent COVID-19. Each CDR3 is given with its conserved first and last residue. The D gene is left open where the match is weak. Some rows have no size entry. The others give once, few or many, or a class for an expanded clone.

d_call: TRBD1; clone_size: NA; j_call: TRBJ1-2; v_call: TRBV6-5; cdr3_aa: CASSFGGTEAWGYTF; cdr3_nt: TGTGCCAGCAGTTTTGGGGGGACAGAGGCGTGGGGCTACACCTTC
d_call: TRBD1; clone_size: NA; j_call: TRBJ1-1; v_call: TRBV29-1; cdr3_aa: CSVRTGRDTEAFF; cdr3_nt: TGCAGCGTCCGGACAGGGAGGGACACTGAAGCTTTCTTT
d_call: TRBD1; clone_size: NA; j_call: TRBJ1-6; v_call: TRBV2; cdr3_aa: CASRLTGTGSPLHF; cdr3_nt: TGTGCCAGCAGGTTGACAGGGACGGGATCACCCCTCCACTTT
d_call: NA; clone_size: NA; j_call: TRBJ2-7; v_call: TRBV3-1/TRBV3-2; cdr3_aa: CASSHSTGQHEQYF; cdr3_nt: TGTGCCAGCAGCCATTCAACAGGGCAACACGAGCAGTACTTC
d_call: TRBD1; clone_size: NA; j_call: TRBJ1-2; v_call: TRBV10-3; cdr3_aa: CAITNQGADGYTF; cdr3_nt: TGTGCCATCACCAACCAGGGGGCAGATGGCTACACCTTC
d_call: NA; clone_size: NA; j_call: TRBJ2-2; v_call: TRBV5-4; cdr3_aa: CASSFRGNTGELFF; cdr3_nt: TGTGCCAGCAGCTTCAGGGGGAACACCGGGGAGCTGTTTTTT
d_call: TRBD1; clone_size: once; j_call: TRBJ1-2; v_call: TRBV5-1; cdr3_aa: CASSFDRALYGYTF; cdr3_nt: TGCGCCAGCAGCTTTGACAGGGCTCTCTATGGCTACACCTTC
d_call: TRBD1; clone_size: NA; j_call: TRBJ1-2; v_call: TRBV2; cdr3_aa: CAGRDRVYGYTF; cdr3_nt: TGTGCCGGCCGGGACAGGGTCTATGGCTACACCTTC
d_call: TRBD1; clone_size: NA; j_call: TRBJ2-2; v_call: TRBV6-5; cdr3_aa: CASSLGQGGTGELFF; cdr3_nt: TGTGCCAGCAGCCTGGGACAGGGGGGCACCGGGGAGCTGTTTTTT
d_call: NA; clone_size: NA; j_call: TRBJ1-3; v_call: TRBV9; cdr3_aa: CASSVEGGSGNTIYF; cdr3_nt: TGTGCCAGCAGCGTAGAGGGAGGCTCAGGAAACACCATATATTTT